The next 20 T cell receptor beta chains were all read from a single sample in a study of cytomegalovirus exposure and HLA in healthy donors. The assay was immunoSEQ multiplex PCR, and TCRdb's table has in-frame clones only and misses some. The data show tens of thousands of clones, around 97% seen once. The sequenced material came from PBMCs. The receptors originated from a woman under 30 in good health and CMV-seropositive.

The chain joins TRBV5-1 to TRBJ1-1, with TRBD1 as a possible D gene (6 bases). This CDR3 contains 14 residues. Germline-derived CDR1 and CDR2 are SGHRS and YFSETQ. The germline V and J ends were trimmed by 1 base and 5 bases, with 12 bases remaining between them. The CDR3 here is CASSLWAGETEAFF. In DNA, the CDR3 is TGCGCCAGCAGCTTGTGGGCAGGGGAGACTGAAGCTTTCTTT.

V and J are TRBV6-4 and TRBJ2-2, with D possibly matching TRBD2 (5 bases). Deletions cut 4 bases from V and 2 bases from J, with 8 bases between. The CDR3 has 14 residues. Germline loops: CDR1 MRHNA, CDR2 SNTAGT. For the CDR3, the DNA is TGTGCCAGCAGTGTGGGGAGTAACACCGGGGAGCTGTTTTTT. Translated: CASSVGSNTGELFF.

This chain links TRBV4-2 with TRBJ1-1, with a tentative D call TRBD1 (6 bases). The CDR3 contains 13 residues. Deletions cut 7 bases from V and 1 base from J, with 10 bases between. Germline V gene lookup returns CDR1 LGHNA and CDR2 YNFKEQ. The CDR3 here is CASTGQGNTEAFF. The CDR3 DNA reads TGTGCCAGCACGGGACAAGGGAACACTGAAGCTTTCTTT.

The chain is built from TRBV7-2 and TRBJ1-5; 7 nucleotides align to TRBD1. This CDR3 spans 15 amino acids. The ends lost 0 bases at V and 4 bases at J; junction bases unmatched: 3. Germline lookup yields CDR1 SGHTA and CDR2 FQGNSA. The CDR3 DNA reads TGTGCCAGCAGCTTAGCGGCAGGGGGGAATCAGCCCCAGCATTTT. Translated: CASSLAAGGNQPQHF.

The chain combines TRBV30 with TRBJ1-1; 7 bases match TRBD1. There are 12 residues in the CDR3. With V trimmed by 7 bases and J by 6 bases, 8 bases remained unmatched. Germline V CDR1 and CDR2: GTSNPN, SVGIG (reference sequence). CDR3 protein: CASNDREAEAFF. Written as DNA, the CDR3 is TGTGCCTCCAACGACAGGGAAGCTGAAGCTTTCTTT.

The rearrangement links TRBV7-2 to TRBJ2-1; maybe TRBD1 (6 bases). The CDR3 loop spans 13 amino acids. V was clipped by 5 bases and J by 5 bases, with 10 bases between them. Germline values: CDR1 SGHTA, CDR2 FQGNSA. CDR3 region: CASSPWDNNEQFF. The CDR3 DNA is TGTGCCAGCAGCCCATGGGACAACAATGAGCAGTTCTTC.

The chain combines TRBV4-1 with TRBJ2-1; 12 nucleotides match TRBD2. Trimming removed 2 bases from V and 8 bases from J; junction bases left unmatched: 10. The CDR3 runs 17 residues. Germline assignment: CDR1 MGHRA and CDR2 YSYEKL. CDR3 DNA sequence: TGCGCCAGCAGCCAATATCCCGGGACTAGCGGGTCCGATGAGCAGTTCTTC. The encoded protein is CASSQYPGTSGSDEQFF.

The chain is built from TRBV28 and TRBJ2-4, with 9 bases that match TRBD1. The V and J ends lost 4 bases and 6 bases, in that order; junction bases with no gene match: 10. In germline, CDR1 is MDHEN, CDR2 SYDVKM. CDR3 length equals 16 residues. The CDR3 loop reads CASSYRTGARGNIQYF. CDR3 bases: TGTGCCAGCAGTTACCGGACAGGGGCCAGGGGAAACATTCAGTACTTC.

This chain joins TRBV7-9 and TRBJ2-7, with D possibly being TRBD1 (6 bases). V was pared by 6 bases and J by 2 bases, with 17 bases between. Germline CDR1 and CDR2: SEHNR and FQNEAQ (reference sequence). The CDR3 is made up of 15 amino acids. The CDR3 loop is CASSSPRGDAYEQYF. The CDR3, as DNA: TGTGCCAGCAGTTCCCCCAGGGGAGACGCCTACGAGCAGTACTTC. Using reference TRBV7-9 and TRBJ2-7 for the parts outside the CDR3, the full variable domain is DTGVSQNPRHKITKRGQNVTFRCDPISEHNRLYWYRQTLGQGPEFLTYFQNEAQLEKSRLLSDRFSAERPKGSFSTLEIQRTEQGDSAMYLCASSSPRGDAYEQYFGPGTRLTVT.

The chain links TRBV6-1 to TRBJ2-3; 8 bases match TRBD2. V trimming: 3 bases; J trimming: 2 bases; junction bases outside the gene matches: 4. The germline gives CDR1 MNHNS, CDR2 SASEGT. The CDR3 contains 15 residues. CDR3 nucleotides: TGTGCCAGCAGTGAGACTAGCGAGAACACAGATACGCAGTATTTT. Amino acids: CASSETSENTDTQYF.

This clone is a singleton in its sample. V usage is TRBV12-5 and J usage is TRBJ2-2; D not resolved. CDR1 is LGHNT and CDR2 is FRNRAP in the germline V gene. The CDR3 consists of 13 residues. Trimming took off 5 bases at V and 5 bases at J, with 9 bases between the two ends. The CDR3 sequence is CASGLPGTGELFF. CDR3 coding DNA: TGTGCTAGTGGTCTCCCCGGGACCGGGGAGCTGTTTTTT.

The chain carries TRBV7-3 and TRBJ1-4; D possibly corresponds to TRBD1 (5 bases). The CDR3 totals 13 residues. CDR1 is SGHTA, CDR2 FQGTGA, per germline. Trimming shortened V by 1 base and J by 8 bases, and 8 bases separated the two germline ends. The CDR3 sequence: CASSLKRGEKLFF. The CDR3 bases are TGTGCCAGCAGCTTAAAAAGGGGAGAAAAACTGTTTTTT.

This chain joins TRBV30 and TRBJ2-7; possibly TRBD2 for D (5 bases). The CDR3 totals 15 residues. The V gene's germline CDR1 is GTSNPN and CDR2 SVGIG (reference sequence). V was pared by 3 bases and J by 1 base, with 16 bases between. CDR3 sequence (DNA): TGTGCCTGGAGCCCACCCCGCGGGCGGTCCTACGAGCAGTACTTC. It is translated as CAWSPPRGRSYEQYF.

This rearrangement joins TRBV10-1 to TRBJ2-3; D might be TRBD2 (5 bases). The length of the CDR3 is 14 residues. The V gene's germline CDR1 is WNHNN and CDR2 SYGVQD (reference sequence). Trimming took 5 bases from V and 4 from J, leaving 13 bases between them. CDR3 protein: CASSYTRSADTQYF. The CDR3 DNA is TGCGCCAGCAGTTACACTAGGTCGGCAGATACGCAGTATTTT.

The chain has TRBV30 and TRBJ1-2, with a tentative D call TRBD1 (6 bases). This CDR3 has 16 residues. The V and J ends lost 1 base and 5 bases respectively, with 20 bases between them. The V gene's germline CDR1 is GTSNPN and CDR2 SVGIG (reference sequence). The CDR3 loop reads CAWSGTVGFRLYGYTF. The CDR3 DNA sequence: TGTGCCTGGAGTGGGACAGTTGGATTCCGGCTTTATGGCTACACCTTC.

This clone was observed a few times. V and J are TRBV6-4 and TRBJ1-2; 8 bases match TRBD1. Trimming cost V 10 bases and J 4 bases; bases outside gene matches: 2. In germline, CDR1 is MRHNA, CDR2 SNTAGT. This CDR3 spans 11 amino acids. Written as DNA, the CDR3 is TGTGCCACCGGGACAGGCTATGGCTACACCTTC. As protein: CATGTGYGYTF.

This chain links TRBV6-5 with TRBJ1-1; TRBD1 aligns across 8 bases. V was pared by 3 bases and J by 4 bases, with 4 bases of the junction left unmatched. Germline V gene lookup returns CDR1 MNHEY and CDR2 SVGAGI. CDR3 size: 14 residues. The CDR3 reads CASSYSRGPTEAFF. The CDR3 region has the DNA TGTGCCAGCAGTTATTCCAGGGGGCCCACTGAAGCTTTCTTT.

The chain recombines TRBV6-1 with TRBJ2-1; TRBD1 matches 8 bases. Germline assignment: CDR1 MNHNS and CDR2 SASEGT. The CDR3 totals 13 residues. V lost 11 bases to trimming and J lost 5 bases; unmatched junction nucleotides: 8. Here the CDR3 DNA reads TGTGCCTCCCGGGGGACAGGTAACAATGAGCAGTTCTTC. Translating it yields CASRGTGNNEQFF.

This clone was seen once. CDR3 DNA: TGTGCCAGCAGCCACGTCGGGCTTACTAGAGGCACTGAAGCTTTCTTT. Translated: CASSHVGLTRGTEAFF. The rearrangement joins TRBV7-9 to TRBJ1-1, with D uncertain. The CDR3 has 16 amino acids. Germline CDR1 and CDR2: SEHNR and FQNEAQ (reference sequence). V lost 5 bases and J 4 bases, leaving 20 bases between the germline ends.

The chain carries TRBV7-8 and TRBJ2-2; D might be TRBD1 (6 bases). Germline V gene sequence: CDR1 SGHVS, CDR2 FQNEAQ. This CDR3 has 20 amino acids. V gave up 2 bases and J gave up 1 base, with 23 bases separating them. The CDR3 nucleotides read TGTGCCAGCAGCTTAAGAGCTTGGACAGCGGACCCCCTGAACACCGGGGAGCTGTTTTTT. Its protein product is CASSLRAWTADPLNTGELFF.